These T cell receptor beta chains were read from a single sample in a study of control samples from healthy donors and cancer patients. Profiled with immunoSEQ multiplex PCR; TCRdb holds only in-frame clones, not every one. The sample includes 95,000 to 150,000 clones, roughly 84% of them seen just once. What was sequenced was blood. These TCRs come from a man aged 18-30 years in good health. CDR3s leave out the opening cysteine and the closing phenylalanine or tryptophan.

j_call,v_call,cdr3_aa
TRBJ1-2,TRBV9,ASSVQGDHGYT
TRBJ1-4,TRBV9,ASSAQSLPTNEKLF
TRBJ1-1,TRBV2,ARQLGGTANEAF
TRBJ1-2,TRBV6-5,ASSSNQGRDGYT
TRBJ1-3,TRBV30,AWRKVGPTIY
TRBJ2-4,TRBV5-6,ASSLLGDKNIQY
TRBJ2-1,TRBV5-1,ASSPRLLENEQF
TRBJ2-7,TRBV7-3,ASSLNSGGSYEQY
TRBJ1-2,TRBV27,ASRRGQGNNYGYT
TRBJ2-1,TRBV19,ASSVDRGYNEQF
TRBJ1-4,TRBV16,ASTDRGQNAEKLF
TRBJ2-1,TRBV3-1/TRBV3-2,ASSQESEQF
TRBJ2-7,TRBV27,ASRAPGQGIYEQY
TRBJ1-1,TRBV19,ASSSNALNTEAF
TRBJ1-6,TRBV2,ASSKSRQPPLH
TRBJ2-2,TRBV6-2/TRBV6-3,ASSVHQSNTGELF
TRBJ1-1,TRBV5-5,ASSFLGQGRTEAF
TRBJ1-5,TRBV2,ASRDSYQPQH
TRBJ1-5,TRBV24-1,ATSEGYSNQPQH
TRBJ2-2,TRBV9,ASSGQNTGELF
TRBJ2-3,TRBV9,ASSPSGLPDTQY
TRBJ2-2,TRBV28,ASSLGLAGGPGMTGELF
TRBJ1-4,TRBV7-9,ASSLVTGESKLF
TRBJ2-7,TRBV28,ASSFLQREQY
TRBJ2-1,TRBV23-1,ASSDRDSSRSYNEQF
TRBJ2-7,TRBV27,ASSLKGGSYEQY
TRBJ2-7,TRBV10-3,AISAVAGGPGEQY
TRBJ2-1,TRBV12-5,ASGLFRTSGYNEQF
TRBJ1-1,TRBV7-8,ASSRQGPSMNTEAF
TRBJ1-4,TRBV10-3,AISEAGKDEKLF